The 2 T cell receptor beta chains reported below all come from one sample, sequenced in a study of T cell repertoires in cytomegalovirus infection. TCRdb used MiXCR to reprocess the reads, holding one entry per CDR3 protein. Found here are 250,000 or so distinct CDR3 sequences, about 18% of them singletons; the top ten hold roughly half. Sequenced input: CD8+ T cells from PBMCs. These receptors all come from a human donor in good health (CMV status not recorded). Some clones in this sample may be carry-over from other donors' samples.

The V gene is TRBV6-5, the J gene TRBJ2-7; 7 bases are a match to TRBD2. The CDR3 length is 12 residues. V gave up 7 bases and J gave up 6 bases; unmatched junction bases: 6. Germline V gene lookup returns CDR1 MNHEY and CDR2 SVGAGI. The CDR3 sequence is CASNQPGGEQYF. DNA of the CDR3: TGTGCCAGCAACCAGCCGGGGGGCGAGCAGTACTTC.

A word on this clonotype: Being one base from a much bigger clone, this may be a read error. The chain joins TRBV11-2 to TRBJ1-1, with 8 bases aligning to TRBD1. The CDR3 spans 15 residues. V gave up 2 bases and J gave up 0 bases; unmatched junction bases: 2. Germline CDR1 SGHAT, CDR2 FQNNGV. The DNA for the CDR3 is TGTGCCAGCAGCTTAAGGACAGGGATGAACACTGAAGCTTTCTTT. Translation gives CASSLRTGMNTEAFF.